This T cell receptor beta chain was recovered during a study of shared clonotypes between healthy human individuals. Turning to this clone: Antigen specificity is unknown.

Naive CD8 cells were CD45RO-negative, positively selected for CCR7, excluding terminally differentiated effector memory CD45RA+ cells. Donors were healthy HIV-negative adults without recent acute infections or vaccinations. Findings and caveats of the study: An anticipated effect of sequencing depth on clonotype sharing among donors was recognized. Lower generation probabilities were found for non-shared clonotypes than for those shared by all four donors.

The method was immunoSEQ multiplex PCR; TCRdb's version includes in-frame clones alone and lacks a portion of them. The sample carries about 2.2 million clones, 85% to 95% recorded once. Germline CDR1 MDHEN, CDR2 SYDVKM. This CDR3 spans 19 amino acids. J was trimmed by 2 bases and V by 2 bases; bases with no gene match: 11. The sample was naive CD8+ T cells from PBMCs. This TCR derives from a man aged 18 to 29 in good health. Some clones in this sample may be carry-over from other donors' samples. The rearrangement joins TRBV28 to TRBJ2-3, with 12 positions matching TRBD2. Here the CDR3 DNA reads TGTGCCAGCAGTTTAATGAGGCTAGCGGGAGGGTCCCCCACAGATACGCAGTATTTT. The encoded protein is CASSLMRLAGGSPTDTQYF.